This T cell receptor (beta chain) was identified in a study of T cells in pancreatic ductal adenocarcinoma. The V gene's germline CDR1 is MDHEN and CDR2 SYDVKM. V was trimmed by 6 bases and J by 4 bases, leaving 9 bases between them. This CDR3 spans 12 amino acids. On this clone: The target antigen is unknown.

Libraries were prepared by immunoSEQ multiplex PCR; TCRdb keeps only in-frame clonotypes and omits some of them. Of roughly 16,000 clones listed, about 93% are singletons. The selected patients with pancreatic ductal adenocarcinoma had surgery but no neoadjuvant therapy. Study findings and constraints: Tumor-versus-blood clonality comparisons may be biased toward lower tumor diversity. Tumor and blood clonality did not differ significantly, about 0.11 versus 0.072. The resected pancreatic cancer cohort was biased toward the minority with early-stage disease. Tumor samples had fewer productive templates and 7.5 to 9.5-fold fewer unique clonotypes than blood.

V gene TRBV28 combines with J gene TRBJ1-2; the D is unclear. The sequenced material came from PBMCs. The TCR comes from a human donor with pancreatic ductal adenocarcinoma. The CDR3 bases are TGTGCCAGCAGCCCCCCCGGCTATGGCTACACCTTC. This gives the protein CASSPPGYGYTF.